Below are 31 T cell receptor beta chains sequenced from a single sample in a study of regulatory T cells in long-lasting Graves disease. According to the study, TCR beta libraries were built with iRepertoire HTBI primers and CDR3-region Arm-PCR. TCRdb redid the calling of the multiplex PCR reads with MiXCR, one entry per CDR3 protein. The sample lists around 450,000 distinct CDR3 sequences, 16% occurring once. Regarding time point: newly diagnosed GD, antithyroid drugs for less than 3 months. PBMCs provided the RNA from which the TCR library was made. These same data were also listed under a study on T cells in Graves' hyperthyroidism and ophthalmopathy.

Source: peripheral blood mononuclear cells (PBMCs), taken at new diagnosis, from a patient treated with antithyroid drugs. The receptor source for this set is a man between 40 and 49 years old with Graves disease.

V usage is TRBV7-9 and J usage is TRBJ1-5, with unresolved D. This CDR3 is built from 14 residues. The V end lost 4 bases, the J end lost 5 bases, and 12 bases lay between the germline ends. The germline V gene has CDR1 SEHNR and CDR2 FQNEAQ (reference sequence). CDR3 bases: TGTGCCAGCAGCTCGGCGGAGCAGGATCAGCCCCAGCATTTT. It is translated as CASSSAEQDQPQHF.

The J gene is TRBJ2-3, the V gene TRBV5-1; D is ambiguous. This CDR3 spans 15 amino acids. Looked up from germline, CDR1 is SGHRS and CDR2 is YFSETQ. V lost 0 bases and J lost 0, with 8 bases in between. The CDR3: CASSLVGGSTDTQYF. In nucleotides, the CDR3 is TGCGCCAGCAGCTTGGTAGGTGGCAGCACAGATACGCAGTATTTT.

This clonotype was found many times. CDR3 DNA sequence: TGTGCCAGCAGTGAAGCCCTGACAGGGGCAACAAACATTCAGTACTTC. It translates to CASSEALTGATNIQYF. The V and J genes are TRBV2 and TRBJ2-4, with 8 bases identical to TRBD1. Germline V gene sequence: CDR1 SNHLY, CDR2 FYNNEI. This CDR3 has 16 amino acids. Trimming at V came to 0 bases and at J to 6 bases, leaving 7 bases not matched to a gene.

This clonotype was counted ten times or more. V usage is TRBV9 and J usage is TRBJ2-2; D is undetermined. The V gene's germline CDR1 is SGDLS and CDR2 YYNGEE. V was pared by 0 bases and J by 4 bases, with 10 bases between. The CDR3 length is 15 residues. The CDR3 DNA reads as TGTGCCAGCAGCGTAGTTGGGGAAACCACCGGGGAGCTGTTTTTT. It specifies CASSVVGETTGELFF.

The V gene is TRBV7-2, the J gene TRBJ2-1; no definite D call. Between the trimmed V and J ends, which lost 6 bases and 10 bases, there was a span of 19 bases. The CDR3 covers 14 residues. CDR1 and CDR2 (germline): SGHTA, FQGNSA. CDR3 region: CASSRRGSSGEQFF. The CDR3 coding sequence is TGTGCCAGCAGTAGGCGCGGCTCGTCGGGCGAGCAGTTCTTC.

This clonotype was seen repeatedly, ten times or more. V gene TRBV6-2 or TRBV6-3 combines with J gene TRBJ2-1; TRBD1 is a possible D gene (5 bases). Germline V gene data show CDR1 as MNHEY and CDR2 as SVGEGT. Trimming pared 2 bases from V and 7 bases from J, leaving 12 bases between. This CDR3 is 14 amino acids long. CDR3 sequence reads: CASSYGASWNEQFF. The CDR3 DNA sequence: TGTGCCAGCAGTTACGGGGCGTCTTGGAATGAGCAGTTCTTC.

V is TRBV7-9 and J is TRBJ2-2; 10 bases line up with TRBD1. This CDR3 region has 16 residues. J lost 4 bases, V lost 5 bases, and 7 bases had no gene match. CDR1 and CDR2 (germline): SEHNR, FQNEAQ (reference sequence). CDR3 DNA: TGTGCCAGCAGCATTGGACAGGGGGTGAGCACCGGGGAGCTGTTTTTT. Its translation: CASSIGQGVSTGELFF.

The table lists this clonotype with a few counts. V is TRBV20-1 and J is TRBJ2-2; D is unclear. CDR3 length equals 13 residues. V dropped 4 bases and J dropped 6 bases, with 12 bases sitting between them. CDR1 and CDR2 from the germline V gene are DFQATT and SNEGSKA (reference sequence). The CDR3 protein is CSATNNGPGELFF. For the CDR3, the DNA is TGCAGTGCTACTAATAACGGCCCCGGGGAGCTGTTTTTT.

Concerning this clonotype: No conserved phenylalanine or tryptophan is present at the end of the CDR3, so a read error is the likely explanation. The chain employs TRBV20-1 and TRBJ2-7; possible D gene TRBD1, 5 bases. V gave up 6 bases and J gave up 1 base, with 13 bases separating them. This CDR3 spans 13 amino acids. The germline CDR1 and CDR2 sequences are DFQATT and SNEGSKA (reference sequence). The CDR3, as DNA: TGCAGTGCGCCCGACAGTGGATCCTACGAGCAGTACCTC. As protein: CSAPDSGSYEQYL.

This clonotype was observed many times. J is TRBJ2-3 and V is TRBV12-3 or TRBV12-4; 7 bases align to TRBD2. V shed 8 bases and J 4 bases; nucleotides not matched to a gene: 9. The length of the CDR3 is 14 residues. This chain's CDR3 is CASCPGGAADTQYF. For the CDR3, the DNA is TGTGCCAGCTGCCCGGGGGGAGCGGCAGATACGCAGTATTTT.

The CDR3 nucleotides read TGTGCCAGCAGTCCCGGGACTAGACCCCACGAGCAGTACTTC. Amino acids: CASSPGTRPHEQYF. This chain uses TRBV12-3 or TRBV12-4 with TRBJ2-7; 8 bases line up with TRBD2. The CDR3 covers 14 residues. J was trimmed by 5 bases and V by 5 bases; bases with no gene match: 8.

This clonotype was detected ten times or more. The V and J genes are TRBV7-2 and TRBJ2-2; 9 bases agree with TRBD1. The germline V gene has CDR1 SGHTA and CDR2 FQGNSA. The CDR3 totals 15 residues. The ends lost 3 bases at V and 7 bases at J; junction bases unmatched: 6. CDR3 sequence (DNA): TGTGCCAGCAGCTTTGGGACAGGGACCGACGGGGAGCTGTTTTTT. This encodes CASSFGTGTDGELFF. The full variable domain, with the rest looked up from reference TRBV7-2 and TRBJ2-2, is GAGVSQSPSNKVTEKGKDVELRCDPISGHTALYWYRQSLGQGLEFLIYFQGNSAPDKSGLPSDRFSAERTGGSVSTLTIQRTQQEDSAVYLCASSFGTGTDGELFFGEGSRLTVL.

In nucleotides, the CDR3 is TGTGCCATCATGGGGGGGACTGGAAACACCATATATTTT. Protein product: CAIMGGTGNTIYF. The genes are TRBV10-3 and TRBJ1-3, with D perhaps TRBD1 (5 bases). The germline CDR1 and CDR2 sequences are ENHRY and SYGVKD. V lost 7 bases to trimming and J lost 2 bases, with 9 bases between them. The length of the CDR3 is 13 residues.

In this sample, this clonotype turned up a few times. The V call is TRBV6-5, the J call TRBJ2-7; D unresolved. V was trimmed by 4 bases and J by 2 bases, leaving 9 bases between them. The CDR3 is 13 residues long. Germline V lookup: CDR1 MNHEY, CDR2 SVGAGI. The CDR3 DNA follows: TGTGCCAGCAGTTTTGTGGATACCTACGAGCAGTACTTC. It yields the protein CASSFVDTYEQYF.

This clonotype was observed at least ten times. V is TRBV11-3 and J is TRBJ2-3; 12 bases fit TRBD2. V dropped 4 bases and J dropped 2; count of bases not matched to a gene: 4. The CDR3 runs to 16 residues. The V gene's germline CDR1 is SGHNT and CDR2 YENEEA. In DNA form, the CDR3 reads TGTGCCAGCAGCTCGTGGACTAGCGGGAACACAGATACGCAGTATTTT. Translating gives CASSSWTSGNTDTQYF.

This clonotype was counted at least ten times. The rearrangement joins TRBV12-5 to TRBJ2-7; either TRBD1 or TRBD2 may fit D (7 bases each). The CDR3 covers 14 residues. The germline CDR1 and CDR2 sequences are LGHNT and FRNRAP. V was cut by 7 bases and J by 6 bases, with 19 bases left in between. The chain's CDR3 is CASALGQRDREQYF. In nucleotides, the CDR3 is TGTGCTAGTGCCCTGGGACAGCGGGATCGCGAGCAGTACTTC.

This clonotype was recorded many times. The CDR3 sequence is CASCGGNQETQYF. The CDR3 DNA sequence: TGTGCCAGCTGCGGGGGTAACCAAGAGACCCAGTACTTC. The chain uses TRBV2 and TRBJ2-5; 7 bases fit TRBD2. V gave up 8 bases and J gave up 0 bases; unmatched junction bases: 3. CDR3 size: 13 residues. The germline V gene encodes CDR1 SNHLY and CDR2 FYNNEI.

This clonotype showed up just a few times. This chain connects TRBV5-1 to TRBJ2-2; tentative D call: TRBD2 (6 bases). The CDR3 loop spans 15 amino acids. Germline values: CDR1 SGHRS, CDR2 YFSETQ. V lost 4 bases to trimming and J lost 4 bases, with 14 bases between them. The CDR3 reads CASSLRGSSTGELFF. The CDR3 bases are TGCGCCAGCAGCCTCCGGGGGAGTAGCACCGGGGAGCTGTTTTTT.

This clonotype has a count of ten or more. V and J are TRBV7-8 and TRBJ1-1, with D perhaps TRBD1 (5 bases). Germline V lookup: CDR1 SGHVS, CDR2 FQNEAQ. This CDR3 comprises 15 residues. V was cut by 5 bases and J by 0 bases, with 13 bases left in between. The chain's CDR3 is CASSREGRMNTEAFF. CDR3 DNA sequence: TGTGCCAGCAGCCGGGAGGGACGTATGAACACTGAAGCTTTCTTT.

This clonotype has at least ten counts. The chain employs TRBV28 and TRBJ1-2, with D possibly TRBD1 on 6 matching bases. The CDR3 loop spans 11 amino acids. The ends were cut back, 7 bases at V and 6 bases at J, with 9 bases in the middle. Per germline, CDR1 MDHEN and CDR2 SYDVKM. The DNA of the CDR3 is TGTGCCAGCACAAACAGGGATGGCTACACCTTC. It codes for CASTNRDGYTF.

There are many counts of this clonotype. J is TRBJ2-7 and V is TRBV5-1; the match to TRBD2 covers 10 bases. Germline CDR1 is SGHRS and CDR2 is YFSETQ. CDR3 length: 15 amino acids. Trimming cost V 2 bases and J 3 bases; bases outside gene matches: 5. CDR3 in DNA: TGCGCCAGCAGCTTCCAGCGGGGGGGAGGCTACGAGCAGTACTTC. It translates to CASSFQRGGGYEQYF.

In the case of this clonotype: The likely explanation is a read error, given a far larger clone one base away. The J gene is TRBJ2-7, the V gene TRBV28; 9 nucleotides match TRBD2. Germline CDR1 is MDHEN and CDR2 is SYDVKM. The CDR3 is 15 residues long. In DNA form, the CDR3 reads TGTGCCAGCAGCCAAGATTCTAGCGGGATATACGAGCAGCACTTC. It specifies CASSQDSSGIYEQHF.

This clonotype came up many times. The J gene is TRBJ2-3, the V gene TRBV20-1; 7 bases map to TRBD2. This CDR3 has 12 amino acids. Germline values: CDR1 DFQATT, CDR2 SNEGSKA (reference sequence). Trimming removed 3 bases from V and 4 bases from J; junction bases left unmatched: 1. CDR3 in amino acids: CSASREADTQYF. In DNA form, the CDR3 reads TGCAGTGCTAGTCGGGAGGCAGATACGCAGTATTTT.

The V call is TRBV19, the J call TRBJ1-6, with TRBD1 matching over 9 bases. This CDR3 comprises 15 residues. J gave up 7 bases and V 5 bases, and 6 bases lay outside the gene matches. CDR1 and CDR2 (germline): LNHDA, SQIVND (reference sequence). The CDR3 reads CASSAETGGNSPLHF. For the CDR3, the DNA is TGTGCCAGTAGTGCCGAGACAGGGGGGAATTCACCCCTCCACTTT.

This clonotype appeared a few times. This rearrangement joins TRBV6-1 to TRBJ1-4; 8 nucleotides agree with TRBD1. This CDR3 spans 15 amino acids. V lost 5 bases to trimming and J lost 3 bases; unmatched junction nucleotides: 5. The germline gives CDR1 MNHNS, CDR2 SASEGT. The DNA of the CDR3 is TGTGCCAGCAGTCCGCGGACAGGGCCTAATGAAAAACTGTTTTTT. It encodes CASSPRTGPNEKLFF.

This clonotype has at least ten counts. The rearrangement joins TRBV28 to TRBJ2-4; D is ambiguous. The V end was cut by 5 bases, the J end by 0 bases, with 2 bases between. The CDR3 is 12 residues long. Germline assignment: CDR1 MDHEN and CDR2 SYDVKM. The CDR3 is CASSQAKNIQYF. As DNA, the CDR3 is TGTGCCAGCAGTCAAGCCAAAAACATTCAGTACTTC.

A few counts support this clonotype. The chain joins TRBV14 to TRBJ2-2; TRBD1 matches 7 bases. CDR1 and CDR2 from the germline V gene are SGHDN and FVKESK. The CDR3 sequence is 16 residues long. Unmatched junction bases numbered 7, after V lost 4 bases and J lost 2 bases. CDR3 coding DNA: TGTGCCAGCAGCCCACTTGGGACAGCTAACACCGGGGAGCTGTTTTTT. Protein product: CASSPLGTANTGELFF.

This clonotype has ten or more counts. The chain links TRBV5-1 to TRBJ1-1; D gene unclear. The CDR3 is 14 residues long. CDR1 and CDR2 (germline): SGHRS, YFSETQ. Trimming took off 4 bases at V and 5 bases at J, with 15 bases between the two ends. The CDR3 DNA follows: TGCGCCAGCAGCATGGAGGTAGTTGGGACTGAAGCTTTCTTT. This encodes CASSMEVVGTEAFF. Combining the CDR3 with reference TRBV5-1 and TRBJ1-1 gives the whole variable domain KAGVTQTPRYLIKTRGQQVTLSCSPISGHRSVSWYQQTPGQGLQFLFEYFSETQRNKGNFPGRFSGRQFSNSRSEMNVSTLELGDSALYLCASSMEVVGTEAFFGQGTRLTVV.

This clonotype has a count of ten or more. V is TRBV2 and J is TRBJ1-1; D uncertain. From germline, CDR1 is SNHLY and CDR2 FYNNEI. V was trimmed by 10 bases and J by 4 bases, leaving 13 bases between them. The CDR3 contains 12 residues. The CDR3 nucleotides read TGTGCCAACACGCTCAGGTCCACTGAAGCTTTCTTT. Residues: CANTLRSTEAFF.

The chain is built from TRBV20-1 and TRBJ2-7; 9 bases match TRBD2. The germline CDR1 and CDR2 sequences are DFQATT and SNEGSKA (reference sequence). Trimming at V came to 1 base and at J to 3 bases, leaving 7 bases not matched to a gene. The CDR3 has 15 amino acids. The CDR3: CSARGREGPFYEQYF. The DNA of the CDR3 is TGCAGTGCTAGAGGGCGGGAGGGCCCTTTCTACGAGCAGTACTTC.

This clonotype was seen many times. The chain employs TRBV5-1 and TRBJ2-1, with 11 bases fitting TRBD2. This CDR3 is 15 amino acids long. V shed 5 bases and J 7 bases; nucleotides not matched to a gene: 8. Germline V gene lookup returns CDR1 SGHRS and CDR2 YFSETQ. The CDR3 loop reads CASRLLAGVGNEQFF. CDR3 DNA: TGCGCCAGCAGGCTACTAGCGGGAGTTGGGAATGAGCAGTTCTTC.